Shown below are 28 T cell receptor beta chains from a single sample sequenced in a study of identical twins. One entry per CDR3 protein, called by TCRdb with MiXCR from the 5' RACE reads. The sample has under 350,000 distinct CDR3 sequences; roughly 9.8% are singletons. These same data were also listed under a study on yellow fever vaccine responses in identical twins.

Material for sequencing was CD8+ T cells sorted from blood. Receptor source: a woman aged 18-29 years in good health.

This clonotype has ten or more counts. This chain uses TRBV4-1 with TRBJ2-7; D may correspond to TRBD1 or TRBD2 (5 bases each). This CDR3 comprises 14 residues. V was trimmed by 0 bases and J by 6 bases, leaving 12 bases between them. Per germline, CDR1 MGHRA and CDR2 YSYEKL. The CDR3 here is CASSQDPGSFEQYF. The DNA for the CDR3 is TGCGCCAGCAGCCAAGATCCAGGGAGTTTCGAGCAGTACTTC.

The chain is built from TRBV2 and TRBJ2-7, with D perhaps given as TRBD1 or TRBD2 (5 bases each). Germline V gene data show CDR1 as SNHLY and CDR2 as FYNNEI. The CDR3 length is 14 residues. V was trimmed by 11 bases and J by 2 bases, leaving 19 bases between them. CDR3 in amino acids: CAVRPGRITYEQYF. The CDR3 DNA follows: TGTGCCGTCCGTCCGGGACGAATAACCTACGAGCAGTACTTC.

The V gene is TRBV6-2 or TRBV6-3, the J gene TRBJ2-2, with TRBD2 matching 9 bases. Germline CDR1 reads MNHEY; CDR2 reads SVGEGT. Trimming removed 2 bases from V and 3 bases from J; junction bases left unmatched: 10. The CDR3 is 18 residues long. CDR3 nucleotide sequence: TGTGCCAGCAGTTACAGGGTTAGCGGGAGAGCCTACACCGGGGAGCTGTTTTTT. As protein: CASSYRVSGRAYTGELFF.

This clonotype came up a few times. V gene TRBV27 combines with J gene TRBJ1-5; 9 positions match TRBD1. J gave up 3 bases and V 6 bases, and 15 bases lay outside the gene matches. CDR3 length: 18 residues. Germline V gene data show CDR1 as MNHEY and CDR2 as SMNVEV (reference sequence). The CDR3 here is CASSQPWGQGGFNQPQHF. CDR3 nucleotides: TGTGCCAGCAGCCAACCATGGGGACAGGGAGGATTCAATCAGCCCCAGCATTTT.

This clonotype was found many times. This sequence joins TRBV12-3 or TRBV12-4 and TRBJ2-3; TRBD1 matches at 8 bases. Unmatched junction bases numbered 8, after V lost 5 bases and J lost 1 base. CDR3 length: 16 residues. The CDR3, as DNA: TGTGCCAGCAGTGCTCCCCAGGGGGCCGGCACAGATACGCAGTATTTT. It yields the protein CASSAPQGAGTDTQYF.

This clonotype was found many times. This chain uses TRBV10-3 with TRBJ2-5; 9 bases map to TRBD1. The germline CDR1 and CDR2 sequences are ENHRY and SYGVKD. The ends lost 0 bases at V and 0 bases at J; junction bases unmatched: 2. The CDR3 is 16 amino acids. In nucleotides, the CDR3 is TGTGCCATCAGTGAGTCTGGACAGGGGTACCAAGAGACCCAGTACTTC. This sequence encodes CAISESGQGYQETQYF.

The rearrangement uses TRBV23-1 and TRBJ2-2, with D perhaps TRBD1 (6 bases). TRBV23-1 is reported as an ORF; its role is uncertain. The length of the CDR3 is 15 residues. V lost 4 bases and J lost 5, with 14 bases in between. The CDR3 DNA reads TGCGCCAGCAGTCCACAATTCGGACAGACCGGGGAGCTGTTTTTT. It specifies CASSPQFGQTGELFF.

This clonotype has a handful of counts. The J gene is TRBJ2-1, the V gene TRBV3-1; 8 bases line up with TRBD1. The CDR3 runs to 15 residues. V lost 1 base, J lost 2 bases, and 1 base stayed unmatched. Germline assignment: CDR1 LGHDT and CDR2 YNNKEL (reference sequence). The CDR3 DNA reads TGTGCCAGCAGCCAAGGCAGGGGGCCCTACAATGAGCAGTTCTTC. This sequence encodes CASSQGRGPYNEQFF.

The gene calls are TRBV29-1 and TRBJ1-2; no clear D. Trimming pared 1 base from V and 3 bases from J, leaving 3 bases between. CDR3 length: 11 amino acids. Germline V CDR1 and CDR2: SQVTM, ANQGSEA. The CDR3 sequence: CSVEGDYGYTF. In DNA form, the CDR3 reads TGCAGCGTTGAAGGGGACTATGGCTACACCTTC.

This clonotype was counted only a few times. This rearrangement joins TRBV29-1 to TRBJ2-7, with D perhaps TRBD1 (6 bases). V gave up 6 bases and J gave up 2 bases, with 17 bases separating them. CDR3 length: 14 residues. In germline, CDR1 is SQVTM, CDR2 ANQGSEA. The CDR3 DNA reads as TGCAGCGTAGAAAATGACAGGCGACCCTACGAGCAGTACTTC. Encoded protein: CSVENDRRPYEQYF.

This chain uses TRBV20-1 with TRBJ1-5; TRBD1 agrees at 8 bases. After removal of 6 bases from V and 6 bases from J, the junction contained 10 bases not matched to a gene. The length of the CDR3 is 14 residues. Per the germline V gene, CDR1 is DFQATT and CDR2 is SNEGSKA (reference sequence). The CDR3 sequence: CSARTGSESQPQHF. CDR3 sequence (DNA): TGCAGTGCCAGGACAGGGTCGGAGAGTCAGCCCCAGCATTTT.

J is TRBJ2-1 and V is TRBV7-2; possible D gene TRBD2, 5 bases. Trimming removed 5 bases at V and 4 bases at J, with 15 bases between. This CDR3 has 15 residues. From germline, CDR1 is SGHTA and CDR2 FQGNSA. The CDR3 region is CASSPPPAGYNEQFF. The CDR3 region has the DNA TGTGCCAGCAGCCCACCCCCTGCGGGTTACAATGAGCAGTTCTTC.

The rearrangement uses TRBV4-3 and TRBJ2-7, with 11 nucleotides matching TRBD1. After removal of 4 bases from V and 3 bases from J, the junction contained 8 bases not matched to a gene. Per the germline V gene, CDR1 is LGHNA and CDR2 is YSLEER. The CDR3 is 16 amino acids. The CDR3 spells CASSPRTGTGGYEQYF. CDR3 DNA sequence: TGCGCCAGCAGCCCCCGGACCGGGACAGGGGGCTACGAGCAGTACTTC.

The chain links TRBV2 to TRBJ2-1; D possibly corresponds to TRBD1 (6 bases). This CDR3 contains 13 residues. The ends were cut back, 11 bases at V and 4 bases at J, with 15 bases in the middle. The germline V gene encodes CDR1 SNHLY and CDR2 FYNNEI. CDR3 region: CAPRKGDYNEQFF. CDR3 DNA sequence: TGTGCCCCTCGAAAGGGGGATTACAATGAGCAGTTCTTC.

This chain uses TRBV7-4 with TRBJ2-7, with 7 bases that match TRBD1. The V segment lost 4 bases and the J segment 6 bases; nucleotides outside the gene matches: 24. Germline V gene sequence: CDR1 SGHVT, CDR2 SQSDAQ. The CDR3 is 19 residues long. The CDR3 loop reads CASSSSGTVPPTEGAEQYF. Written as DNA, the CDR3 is TGTGCCAGCAGCTCCTCCGGGACAGTGCCACCAACGGAAGGCGCCGAGCAGTACTTC.

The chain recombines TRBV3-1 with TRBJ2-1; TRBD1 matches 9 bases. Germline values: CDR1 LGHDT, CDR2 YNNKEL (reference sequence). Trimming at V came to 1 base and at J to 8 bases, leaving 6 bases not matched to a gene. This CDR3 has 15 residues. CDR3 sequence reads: CASSQAGQGSDEQFF. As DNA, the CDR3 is TGTGCCAGCAGCCAAGCTGGACAGGGGTCGGATGAGCAGTTCTTC.

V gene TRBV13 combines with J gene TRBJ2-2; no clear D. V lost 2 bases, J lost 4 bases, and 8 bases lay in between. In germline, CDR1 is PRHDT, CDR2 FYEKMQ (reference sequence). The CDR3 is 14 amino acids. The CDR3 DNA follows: TGTGCCAGCAGCTTACCGTCCGGCACCGGGGAGCTGTTTTTT. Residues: CASSLPSGTGELFF. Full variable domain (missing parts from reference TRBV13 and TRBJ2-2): AAGVIQSPRHLIKEKRETATLKCYPIPRHDTVYWYQQGPGQDPQFLISFYEKMQSDKGSIPDRFSAQQFSDYHSELNMSSLELGDSALYFCASSLPSGTGELFFGEGSRLTVL.

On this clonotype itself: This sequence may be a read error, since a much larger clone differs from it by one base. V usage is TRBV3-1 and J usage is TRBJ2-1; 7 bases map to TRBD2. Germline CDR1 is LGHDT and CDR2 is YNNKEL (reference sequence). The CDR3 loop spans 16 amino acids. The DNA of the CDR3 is TGTGCCACCAGCCAACCACCCGGGACTACTGGCAATGAGCAGTTCTTC. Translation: CATSQPPGTTGNEQFF.

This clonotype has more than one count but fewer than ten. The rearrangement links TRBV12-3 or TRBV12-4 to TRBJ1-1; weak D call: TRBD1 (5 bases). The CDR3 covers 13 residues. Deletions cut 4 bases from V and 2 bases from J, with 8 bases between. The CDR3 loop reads CASSSTDNTEAFF. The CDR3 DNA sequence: TGTGCCAGCAGTTCGACAGACAACACTGAAGCTTTCTTT.

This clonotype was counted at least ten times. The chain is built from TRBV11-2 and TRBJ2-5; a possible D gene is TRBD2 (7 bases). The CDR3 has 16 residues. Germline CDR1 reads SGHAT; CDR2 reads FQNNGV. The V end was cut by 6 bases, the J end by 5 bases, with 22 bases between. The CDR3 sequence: CASRHLHYGGPETQYF. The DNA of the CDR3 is TGTGCCAGCAGACACCTTCACTACGGGGGGCCGGAGACCCAGTACTTC.

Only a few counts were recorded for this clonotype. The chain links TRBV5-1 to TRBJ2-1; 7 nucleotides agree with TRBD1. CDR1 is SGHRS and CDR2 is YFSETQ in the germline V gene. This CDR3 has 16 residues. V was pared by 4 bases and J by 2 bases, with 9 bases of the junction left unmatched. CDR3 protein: CASSDHDRVPYNEQFF. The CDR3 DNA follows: TGCGCCAGCAGCGACCATGACAGGGTTCCCTACAATGAGCAGTTCTTC.

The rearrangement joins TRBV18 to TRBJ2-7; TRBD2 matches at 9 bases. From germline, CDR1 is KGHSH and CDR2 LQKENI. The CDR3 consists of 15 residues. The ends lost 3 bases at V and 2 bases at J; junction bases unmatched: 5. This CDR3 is CASSPRLAEPYEQYF. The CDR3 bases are TGTGCCAGCTCACCTCGACTAGCGGAACCCTACGAGCAGTACTTC.

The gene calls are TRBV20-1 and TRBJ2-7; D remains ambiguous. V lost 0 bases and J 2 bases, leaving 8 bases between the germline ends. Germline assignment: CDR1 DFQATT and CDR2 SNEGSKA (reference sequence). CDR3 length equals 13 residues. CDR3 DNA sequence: TGCAGTGCTAGAGATCCGGGCCCCTACGAGCAGTACTTC. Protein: CSARDPGPYEQYF.

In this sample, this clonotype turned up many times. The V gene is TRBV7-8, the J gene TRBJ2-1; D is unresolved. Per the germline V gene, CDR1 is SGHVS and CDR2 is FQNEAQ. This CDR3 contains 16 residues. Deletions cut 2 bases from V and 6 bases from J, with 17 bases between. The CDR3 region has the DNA TGTGCCAGCAGCTTACCCCGAGAGTCGGGCGGCAATGAGCAGTTCTTC. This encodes CASSLPRESGGNEQFF.

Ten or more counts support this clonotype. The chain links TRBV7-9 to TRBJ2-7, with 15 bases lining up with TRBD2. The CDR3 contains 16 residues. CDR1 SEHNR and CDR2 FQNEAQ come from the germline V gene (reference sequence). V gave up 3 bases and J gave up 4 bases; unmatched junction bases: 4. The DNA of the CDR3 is TGTGCCAGCAGCTTCGCTGGGACTAGCGGGAGGTACGAGCAGTACTTC. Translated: CASSFAGTSGRYEQYF.

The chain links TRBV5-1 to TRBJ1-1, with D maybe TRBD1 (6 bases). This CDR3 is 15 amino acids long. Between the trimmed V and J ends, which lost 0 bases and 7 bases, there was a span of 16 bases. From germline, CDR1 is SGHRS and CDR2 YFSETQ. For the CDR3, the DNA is TGCGCCAGCAGCTTGGAGTGGGACATTAAGGGTGAAGCTTTCTTT. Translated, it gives CASSLEWDIKGEAFF.

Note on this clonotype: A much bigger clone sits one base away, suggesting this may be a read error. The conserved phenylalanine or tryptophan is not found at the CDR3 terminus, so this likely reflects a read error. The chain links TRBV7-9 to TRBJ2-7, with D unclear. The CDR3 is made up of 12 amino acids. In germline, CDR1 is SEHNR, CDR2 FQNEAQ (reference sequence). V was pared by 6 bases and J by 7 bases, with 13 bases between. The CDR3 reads CASRPYGEEQYS. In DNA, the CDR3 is TGTGCCAGCAGGCCTTATGGCGAAGAGCAGTACTCC.

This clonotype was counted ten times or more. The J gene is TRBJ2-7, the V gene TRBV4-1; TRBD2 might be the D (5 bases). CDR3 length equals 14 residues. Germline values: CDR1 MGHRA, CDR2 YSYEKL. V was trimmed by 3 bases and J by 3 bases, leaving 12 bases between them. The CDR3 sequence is CASSHPGLSYEQYF. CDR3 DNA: TGCGCCAGCAGCCATCCTGGACTCAGCTACGAGCAGTACTTC.